The next 5 T cell receptor beta chains were all read from a single sample in a study of CD8 T cells in Susac syndrome. Reverse transcription used roughly 0.45 to 1 ug RNA and random hexamers. TCRdb redid the calling of the immunoSEQ multiplex PCR reads with MiXCR, one entry per CDR3 protein. The repertoire includes approximately 210,000 distinct CDR3 sequences, around 93% of them detected once, and under 0.2% sits in the top ten. The source material was CD4+ T cells from PBMCs. The receptors here all came from a human donor with Susac syndrome.

V gene TRBV12-3 or TRBV12-4 combines with J gene TRBJ1-1; 10 bases map to TRBD1. This CDR3 contains 14 residues. The ends lost 4 bases at V and 5 bases at J; junction bases unmatched: 4. The CDR3: CASSSGTGVTEAFF. Written as DNA, the CDR3 is TGTGCCAGCAGTTCCGGGACAGGGGTGACTGAAGCTTTCTTT.

A single count supports this clonotype. The V gene is TRBV20-1, the J gene TRBJ1-6; possibly TRBD1 for D (5 bases). From germline, CDR1 is DFQATT and CDR2 SNEGSKA (reference sequence). V lost 0 bases, J lost 10 bases, and 16 bases lay in between. The CDR3 is made up of 15 amino acids. Here the CDR3 reads CSARDFTGGDSPLHF. The CDR3 coding sequence is TGCAGTGCTAGAGATTTTACGGGGGGGGACTCACCCCTCCACTTT.

V usage is TRBV12-5 and J usage is TRBJ1-1; the D gene is possibly TRBD1 (5 bases). Trimming removed 7 bases from V and 8 bases from J, with 17 bases in between. CDR3 length: 13 residues. The V gene's germline CDR1 is LGHNT and CDR2 FRNRAP. The CDR3 nucleotides are TGTGCTAGTGCGGGGGACGGGACGATAGAAGCTTTCTTT. It yields the protein CASAGDGTIEAFF.

This chain links TRBV24-1 with TRBJ1-2; D gene ambiguous. Deletions cut 4 bases from V and 4 bases from J, with 12 bases between. The CDR3 consists of 14 residues. CDR1 is KGHDR and CDR2 is SFDVKD in the germline V gene. In nucleotides, the CDR3 is TGTGCCACCAGTGACGTCCGAAACTTCTATGGCTACACCTTC. This translates into CATSDVRNFYGYTF.

This clonotype was counted only a few times. The rearrangement uses TRBV7-3 and TRBJ1-1, with D tentatively TRBD1 (5 bases). V lost 1 base, J lost 3 bases, and 6 bases lay in between. This CDR3 contains 13 residues. The germline V gene has CDR1 SGHTA and CDR2 FQGTGA. CDR3 amino acids: CASSLMTDTEAFF. CDR3 bases: TGTGCCAGCAGCTTAATGACAGACACTGAAGCTTTCTTT.